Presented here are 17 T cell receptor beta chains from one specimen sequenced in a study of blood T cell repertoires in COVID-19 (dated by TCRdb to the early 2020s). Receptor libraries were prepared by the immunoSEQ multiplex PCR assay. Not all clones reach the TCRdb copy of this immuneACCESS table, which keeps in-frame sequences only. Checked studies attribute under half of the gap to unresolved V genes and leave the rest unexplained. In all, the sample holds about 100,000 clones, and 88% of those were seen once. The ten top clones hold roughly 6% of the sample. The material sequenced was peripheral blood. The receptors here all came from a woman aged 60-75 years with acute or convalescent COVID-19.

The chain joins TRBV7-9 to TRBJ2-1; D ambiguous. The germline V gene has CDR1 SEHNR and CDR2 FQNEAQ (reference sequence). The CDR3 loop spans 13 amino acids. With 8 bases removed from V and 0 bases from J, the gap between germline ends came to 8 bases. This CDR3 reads CASRGFSYNEQFF. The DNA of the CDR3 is TGTGCCAGCCGCGGATTCTCCTACAATGAGCAGTTCTTC.

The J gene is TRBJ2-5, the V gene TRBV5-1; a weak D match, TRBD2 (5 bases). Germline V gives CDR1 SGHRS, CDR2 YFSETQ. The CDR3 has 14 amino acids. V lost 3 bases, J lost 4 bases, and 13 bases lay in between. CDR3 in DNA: TGCGCCAGCAGCTCTCGGACTGCATCAGAGACCCAGTACTTC. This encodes CASSSRTASETQYF.

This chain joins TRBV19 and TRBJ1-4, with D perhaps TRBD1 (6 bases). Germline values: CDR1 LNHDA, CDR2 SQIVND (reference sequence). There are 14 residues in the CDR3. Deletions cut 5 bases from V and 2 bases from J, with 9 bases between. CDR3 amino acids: CASSFTGTNEKLFF. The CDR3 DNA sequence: TGTGCCAGTAGTTTCACAGGGACTAATGAAAAACTGTTTTTT.

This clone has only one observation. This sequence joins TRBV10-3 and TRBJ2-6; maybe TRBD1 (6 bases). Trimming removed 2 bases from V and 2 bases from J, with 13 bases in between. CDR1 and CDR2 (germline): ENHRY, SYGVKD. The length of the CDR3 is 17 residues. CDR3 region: CAISEPQGRTGANVLTF. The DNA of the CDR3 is TGTGCCATCAGTGAGCCCCAGGGGCGGACTGGGGCCAACGTCCTGACTTTC.

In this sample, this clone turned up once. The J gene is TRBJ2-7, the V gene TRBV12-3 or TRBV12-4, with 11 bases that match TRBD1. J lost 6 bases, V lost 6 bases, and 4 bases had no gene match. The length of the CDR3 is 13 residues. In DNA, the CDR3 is TGTGCCAGCAGCTACGGGACAGGGGGCGAGCAGTACTTC. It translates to CASSYGTGGEQYF.

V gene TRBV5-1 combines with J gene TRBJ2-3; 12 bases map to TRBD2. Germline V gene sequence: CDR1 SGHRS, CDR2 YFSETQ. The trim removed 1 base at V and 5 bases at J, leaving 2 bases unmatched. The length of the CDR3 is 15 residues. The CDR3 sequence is CASSLLLAGGDTQYF. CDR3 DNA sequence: TGCGCCAGCAGCTTGTTACTAGCGGGAGGAGATACGCAGTATTTT.

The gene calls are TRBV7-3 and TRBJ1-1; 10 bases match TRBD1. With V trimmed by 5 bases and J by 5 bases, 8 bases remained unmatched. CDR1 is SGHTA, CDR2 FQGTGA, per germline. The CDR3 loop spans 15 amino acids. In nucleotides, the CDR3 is TGTGCCAGCAGCCTACAGGGACAGGGGCTTACTGAAGCTTTCTTT. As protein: CASSLQGQGLTEAFF. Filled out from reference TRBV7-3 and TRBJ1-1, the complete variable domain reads GAGVSQTPSNKVTEKGKYVELRCDPISGHTALYWYRQSLGQGPEFLIYFQGTGAADDSGLPNDRFFAVRPEGSVSTLKIQRTERGDSAVYLCASSLQGQGLTEAFFGQGTRLTVV.

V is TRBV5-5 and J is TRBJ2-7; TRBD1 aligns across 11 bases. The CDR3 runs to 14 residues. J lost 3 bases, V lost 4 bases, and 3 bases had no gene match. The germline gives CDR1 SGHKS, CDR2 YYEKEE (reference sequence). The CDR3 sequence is CASSIGTGGYEQYV. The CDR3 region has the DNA TGTGCCAGCAGCATTGGGACAGGGGGCTACGAGCAGTACGTC.

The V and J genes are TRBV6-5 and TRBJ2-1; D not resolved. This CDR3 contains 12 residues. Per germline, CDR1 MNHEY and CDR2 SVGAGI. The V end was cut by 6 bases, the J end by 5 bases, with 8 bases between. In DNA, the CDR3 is TGTGCCAGCAGCGCGATTGACAATGAGCAGTTCTTC. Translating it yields CASSAIDNEQFF.

CDR3 DNA sequence: TGTGCCAGCAAGGGTCCCGGGGACACTGAAGCTTTCTTT. It codes for CASKGPGDTEAFF. The V and J genes are TRBV25-1 and TRBJ1-1; no reliable D call. Germline V gene lookup returns CDR1 MGHDK and CDR2 SYGVNS. The CDR3 sequence is 13 residues long. Trimming removed 7 bases from V and 3 bases from J, with 12 bases in between.

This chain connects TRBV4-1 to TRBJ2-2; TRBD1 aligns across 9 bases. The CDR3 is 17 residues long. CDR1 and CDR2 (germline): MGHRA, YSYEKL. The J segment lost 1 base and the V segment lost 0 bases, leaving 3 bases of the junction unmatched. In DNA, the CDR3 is TGCGCCAGCAGCCAAGAACCGACAGGGGGGAACACCGGGGAGCTGTTTTTT. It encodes CASSQEPTGGNTGELFF.

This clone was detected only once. CDR3 in DNA: TGTGCCAGCAGTTTTAGCGATACCTACGAGCAGTACTTC. It codes for CASSFSDTYEQYF. This rearrangement joins TRBV6-5 to TRBJ2-7; possibly TRBD2 for D (5 bases). This CDR3 comprises 13 residues. V was clipped by 4 bases and J by 2 bases, with 9 bases between them. Germline CDR1 MNHEY, CDR2 SVGAGI.

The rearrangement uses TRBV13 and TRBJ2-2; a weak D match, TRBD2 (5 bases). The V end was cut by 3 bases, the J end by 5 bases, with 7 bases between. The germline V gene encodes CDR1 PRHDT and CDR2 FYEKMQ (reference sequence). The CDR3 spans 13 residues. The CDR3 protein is CASSFGRTGELFF. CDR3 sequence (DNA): TGTGCCAGCAGCTTTGGGAGAACCGGGGAGCTGTTTTTT. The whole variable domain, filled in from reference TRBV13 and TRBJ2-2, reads AAGVIQSPRHLIKEKRETATLKCYPIPRHDTVYWYQQGPGQDPQFLISFYEKMQSDKGSIPDRFSAQQFSDYHSELNMSSLELGDSALYFCASSFGRTGELFFGEGSRLTVL.

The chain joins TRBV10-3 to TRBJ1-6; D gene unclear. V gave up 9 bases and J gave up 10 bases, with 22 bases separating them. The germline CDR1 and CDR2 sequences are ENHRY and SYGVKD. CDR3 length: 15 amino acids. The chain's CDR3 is CAINNYGLSVSPLHF. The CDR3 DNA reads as TGTGCCATAAATAACTATGGACTGTCGGTGTCACCCCTCCACTTT.

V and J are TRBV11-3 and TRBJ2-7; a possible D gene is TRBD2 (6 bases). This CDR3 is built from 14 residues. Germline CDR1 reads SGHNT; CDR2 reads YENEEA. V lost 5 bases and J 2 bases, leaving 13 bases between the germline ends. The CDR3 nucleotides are TGTGCCAGCAGCCTTCGGGACTCGGCCTACGAGCAGTACGTC. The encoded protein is CASSLRDSAYEQYV.

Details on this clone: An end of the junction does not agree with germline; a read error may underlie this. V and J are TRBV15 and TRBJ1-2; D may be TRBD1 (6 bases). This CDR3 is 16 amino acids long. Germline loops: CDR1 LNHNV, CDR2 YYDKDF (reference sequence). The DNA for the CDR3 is TGTGCCACCAGCAGAGATCCTACCGGGGGGCCCTGGGGTTGCGCCTTC. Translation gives CATSRDPTGGPWGCAF.

The chain's CDR3 is CASSPFGTGNRDEQYF. In DNA, the CDR3 is TGCGCCAGCAGCCCCTTCGGGACAGGGAACAGGGACGAGCAGTACTTC. This chain uses TRBV4-1 with TRBJ2-7; 9 bases map to TRBD1. CDR3 length equals 16 residues. The V and J ends lost 4 bases and 5 bases, in that order; junction bases with no gene match: 12. CDR1 is MGHRA and CDR2 is YSYEKL in the germline V gene.